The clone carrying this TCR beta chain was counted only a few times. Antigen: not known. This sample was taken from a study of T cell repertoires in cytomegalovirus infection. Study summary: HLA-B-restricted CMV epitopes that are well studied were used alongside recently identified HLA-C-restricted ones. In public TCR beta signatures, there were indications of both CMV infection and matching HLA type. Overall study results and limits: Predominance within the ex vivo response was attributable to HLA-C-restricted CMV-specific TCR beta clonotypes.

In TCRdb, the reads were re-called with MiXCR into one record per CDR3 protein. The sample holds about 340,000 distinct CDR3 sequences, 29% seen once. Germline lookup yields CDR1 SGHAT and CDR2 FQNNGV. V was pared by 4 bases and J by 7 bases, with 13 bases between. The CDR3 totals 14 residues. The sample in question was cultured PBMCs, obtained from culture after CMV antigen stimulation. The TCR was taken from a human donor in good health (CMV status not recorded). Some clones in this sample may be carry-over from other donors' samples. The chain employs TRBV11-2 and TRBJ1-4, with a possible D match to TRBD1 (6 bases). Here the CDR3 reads CASSSGGHLEKLFF. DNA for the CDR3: TGTGCCAGCAGCTCCGGGGGGCATCTTGAAAAACTGTTTTTT.